This is a list of T cell receptor beta chains from one sample in a study of blood T cell repertoires in COVID-19. Only in-frame clones appear in the TCRdb table, and some are missing; sequencing was by immunoSEQ multiplex PCR. The sample records tens of thousands of clones, 85% to 90% being singletons. The material sequenced was peripheral blood. These receptors were obtained from a man in his sixties with acute or convalescent COVID-19. The CDR3 runs from the conserved cysteine through the conserved F or W. A D gene is named only where the DNA matches it firmly. Size tells how often a clone was seen (once, few, many) or the class of an expanded clone, and some rows leave it out.

V gene,J gene,D gene,clone size,CDR3 protein,CDR3 DNA
TRBV28,TRBJ1-3,-,-,CASTPAGGNTIYF,TGTGCCAGCACCCCCGCCGGGGGAAACACCATATATTTT
TRBV5-6,TRBJ2-5,-,-,CASSWSSEETQYF,TGTGCCAGCAGCTGGTCGAGCGAAGAGACCCAGTACTTC
TRBV5-4,TRBJ2-6,-,-,CASSFKGGGIFSGANVLTF,TGTGCCAGCAGCTTTAAAGGCGGCGGAATATTCTCTGGGGCCAACGTCCTGACTTTC
TRBV5-1,TRBJ2-1,-,-,CASSLTSWDEQFF,TGCGCCAGCAGCTTGACTAGCTGGGATGAGCAGTTCTTC
TRBV5-1,TRBJ2-5,TRBD2,-,CASSRTSGQQETQYF,TGCGCCAGCAGCCGGACTAGCGGGCAACAAGAGACCCAGTACTTC
TRBV6-5,TRBJ1-6,-,few,CASSYSNTVSPLHF,TGTGCCAGCAGTTACTCGAATACGGTTTCACCCCTCCACTTT
TRBV6-2/TRBV6-3,TRBJ2-1,TRBD2,once,CASSYSTSGGSAGDNEQFF,TGTGCCAGCAGTTACTCCACTAGCGGGGGGTCAGCTGGAGACAATGAGCAGTTCTTC
TRBV9,TRBJ2-1,TRBD2,-,CASSGGGGAYNEQFF,TGTGCCAGCAGCGGGGGCGGGGGGGCCTACAATGAGCAGTTCTTC
TRBV27,TRBJ2-1,-,once,CASSLIPGYEQFF,TGTGCCAGCAGTTTAATCCCAGGTTATGAGCAGTTCTTC
TRBV24-1,TRBJ2-2,-,-,CATSDFDRNTGELFF,TGTGCCACCAGTGATTTTGACAGAAACACCGGGGAGCTGTTTTTT
TRBV12-3/TRBV12-4,TRBJ1-6,-,-,CASSPVPLAPLHF,TGTGCCAGCAGTCCCGTACCTTTAGCACCCCTCCACTTT
TRBV3-1/TRBV3-2,TRBJ1-6,TRBD1,-,CASRHQGARSPLHF,TGTGCCAGCAGACACCAGGGGGCGCGTTCACCCCTCCACTTT
TRBV5-1,TRBJ1-2,-,once,CASSLGSYGYTF,TGCGCCAGCAGCTTGGGGAGTTATGGCTACACCTTC
TRBV28,TRBJ1-3,-,-,CASTSPTASSGNTIYF,TGTGCCAGCACTTCACCGACAGCGAGCTCTGGAAACACCATATATTTT
TRBV28,TRBJ2-3,-,-,CASSAQKDTQYF,TGTGCCAGCAGTGCCCAGAAGGATACGCAGTATTTT
TRBV4-3,TRBJ1-6,-,-,CASSQEEDSPLHF,TGCGCCAGCAGCCAAGAGGAGGATTCACCCCTCCACTTT
TRBV12-3/TRBV12-4,TRBJ1-3,-,-,CASDKRAGNTIYF,TGTGCCAGTGACAAGAGAGCAGGAAACACCATATATTTT
TRBV9,TRBJ2-7,-,-,CASSVDSPYEQYF,TGTGCCAGCAGCGTTGACTCGCCCTACGAGCAGTACTTC
TRBV4-3,TRBJ1-2,-,-,CASSQADGGDGYTF,TGCGCCAGCAGCCAAGCCGATGGGGGGGACGGCTACACCTTC
TRBV5-4,TRBJ1-1,-,-,CASRLGDWGEAFF,TGTGCCAGCAGGTTGGGGGACTGGGGTGAAGCTTTCTTT
TRBV25-1,TRBJ2-5,-,-,CASSETGIRGTQYF,TGTGCCAGCAGTGAAACTGGGATCCGGGGGACCCAGTACTTC